These 14 T cell receptor beta chains came from one sample sequenced in a study of patients and donors after allogeneic stem cell transplantation. TCRdb reanalysed the RT-PCR reads using MiXCR and keeps one entry per CDR3 protein. The repertoire holds hundreds of thousands of distinct CDR3 sequences, with 16% as singletons. Sequencing input: blood, either unsorted or a sorted T cell fraction (not recorded which). The origin of the receptors is a human donor who was either an allogeneic HSCT recipient or a stem cell or donor lymphocyte infusion donor (not recorded which). It is not recorded whose cells these are; they may come from a transplant donor.

This clonotype was seen only a few times. The chain recombines TRBV29-1 with TRBJ2-1; 12 nucleotides match TRBD2. The CDR3 is made up of 13 amino acids. After removal of 7 bases from V and 9 bases from J, the junction contained 7 bases not matched to a gene. The germline CDR1 and CDR2 sequences are SQVTM and ANQGSEA. The CDR3 here is CSGRLAGVREQFF. The CDR3 coding sequence is TGCAGCGGAAGACTAGCGGGAGTGCGTGAGCAGTTCTTC.

This clonotype was observed at least ten times. The chain uses TRBV7-3 and TRBJ1-6; the match to TRBD1 covers 7 bases. The ends lost 2 bases at V and 7 bases at J; junction bases unmatched: 5. Germline V gives CDR1 SGHTA, CDR2 FQGTGA. The CDR3 is made up of 15 amino acids. The DNA of the CDR3 is TGTGCCAGCAGCTTACAGCAGGGGGGGAATTCACCCCTCCACTTT. Its translation: CASSLQQGGNSPLHF.

This clonotype was observed a handful of times. This chain uses TRBV4-3 with TRBJ1-1, with D uncertain. V shed 0 bases and J shed 1 base, with 12 bases lying between them. The CDR3 spans 16 residues. Germline-derived CDR1 and CDR2 are LGHNA and YSLEER. The CDR3 DNA sequence: TGCGCCAGCAGCCAAGATGAGGGCGTCAGGAACACTGAAGCTTTCTTT. It specifies CASSQDEGVRNTEAFF.

The V and J genes are TRBV7-3 and TRBJ2-1; 10 bases line up with TRBD1. Unmatched junction bases numbered 12, after V lost 5 bases and J lost 8 bases. CDR1 is SGHTA and CDR2 is FQGTGA in the germline V gene. The CDR3 loop spans 16 amino acids. The DNA for the CDR3 is TGTGCCAGCAGCCCTCTTTGGGACAGGGGAGGGGATGAGCAGTTCTTC. It translates to CASSPLWDRGGDEQFF.

The V call is TRBV5-1, the J call TRBJ1-2, with TRBD1 matching 7 bases. The CDR3 contains 13 residues. The V gene's germline CDR1 is SGHRS and CDR2 YFSETQ. V gave up 4 bases and J gave up 12 bases; unmatched junction bases: 12. Here the CDR3 DNA reads TGCGCCAGCAGCCCCGTTCAGGGGGTCGAAAACACCTTC. This encodes CASSPVQGVENTF.

The V call is TRBV14, the J call TRBJ2-7, with a weak D call TRBD1 (5 bases). Trimming pared 5 bases from V and 4 bases from J, leaving 12 bases between. This CDR3 is built from 13 residues. Germline-derived CDR1 and CDR2 are SGHDN and FVKESK. The CDR3 DNA reads TGTGCCAGCAGCGGGCAGGGCCTATACGAGCAGTACTTC. Its translation: CASSGQGLYEQYF.

This clonotype was found a few times. The rearrangement links TRBV6-2 or TRBV6-3 to TRBJ1-1; 9 nucleotides match TRBD1. Per germline, CDR1 MNHEY and CDR2 SVGEGT. This CDR3 spans 12 amino acids. V lost 8 bases to trimming and J lost 9 bases; unmatched junction nucleotides: 7. CDR3 in DNA: TGTGCCAGCGGGGACAGGGTGCAGAAAGCTTTCTTT. It specifies CASGDRVQKAFF.

This clonotype was seen a few times. The rearrangement uses TRBV6-2 or TRBV6-3 and TRBJ1-1; D gene uncertain. V dropped 0 bases and J dropped 4 bases, with 12 bases sitting between them. Germline CDR1 reads MNHEY; CDR2 reads SVGEGT. CDR3 length: 15 residues. The chain's CDR3 is CASSYSRGSITEAFF. DNA of the CDR3: TGTGCCAGCAGTTACTCGAGAGGGAGCATCACTGAAGCTTTCTTT.

The V gene is TRBV6-1, the J gene TRBJ2-7; 7 bases align to TRBD1. The germline V gene encodes CDR1 MNHNS and CDR2 SASEGT. V lost 6 bases and J lost 0; bases outside the gene matches: 8. This CDR3 is built from 15 residues. The CDR3 protein is CASRIRTGHSYEQYF. CDR3 in DNA: TGTGCCAGCAGAATTCGGACAGGCCACTCCTACGAGCAGTACTTC.

This clonotype was counted many times. The chain has TRBV11-3 and TRBJ2-1; D unclear. Between the trimmed V and J ends, which lost 0 bases and 5 bases, there was a span of 11 bases. This CDR3 region has 15 residues. Per germline, CDR1 SGHNT and CDR2 YENEEA. DNA for the CDR3: TGTGCCAGCAGCTTAGACCGACTGGCGGACAATGAGCAGTTCTTC. Translated, it gives CASSLDRLADNEQFF.

The chain uses TRBV6-2 or TRBV6-3 and TRBJ2-3, with TRBD2 matching 10 bases. With V trimmed by 11 bases and J by 8 bases, 13 bases remained unmatched. Germline values: CDR1 MNHEY, CDR2 SVGEGT. The CDR3 totals 14 residues. The CDR3 sequence: CAGRASGGPGTQYF. In nucleotides, the CDR3 is TGTGCCGGGCGGGCTAGCGGGGGACCCGGTACGCAGTATTTT.

This clonotype occurred a few times. This rearrangement joins TRBV5-1 to TRBJ1-2, with a tentative D call TRBD1 (6 bases). This CDR3 is built from 14 residues. The V end lost 2 bases, the J end lost 3 bases, and 11 bases lay between the germline ends. CDR1 is SGHRS, CDR2 YFSETQ, per germline. The CDR3 bases are TGCGCCAGCAGCTTAGGCAGGGGCTACTATGGCTACACCTTC. Translating it yields CASSLGRGYYGYTF.

This clonotype was observed a handful of times. The chain is built from TRBV3-1 and TRBJ1-6; no clear D gene. CDR3 size: 15 residues. V was clipped by 3 bases and J by 6 bases, with 12 bases between them. CDR1 LGHDT and CDR2 YNNKEL come from the germline V gene (reference sequence). This CDR3 reads CASSHLVRANSPLHF. CDR3 coding DNA: TGTGCCAGCAGCCATTTAGTACGGGCTAATTCACCCCTCCACTTT.

There are a few counts of this clonotype. The chain couples TRBV5-1 to TRBJ2-2; tentatively, D is TRBD2 (5 bases). The CDR3 contains 14 residues. V was shortened by 6 bases and J by 4 bases, with 13 bases between the two germline ends. Germline CDR1 and CDR2: SGHRS and YFSETQ. CDR3 region: CASTRAGGTGELFF. CDR3 DNA: TGCGCCAGCACCCGAGCAGGAGGCACCGGGGAGCTGTTTTTT.